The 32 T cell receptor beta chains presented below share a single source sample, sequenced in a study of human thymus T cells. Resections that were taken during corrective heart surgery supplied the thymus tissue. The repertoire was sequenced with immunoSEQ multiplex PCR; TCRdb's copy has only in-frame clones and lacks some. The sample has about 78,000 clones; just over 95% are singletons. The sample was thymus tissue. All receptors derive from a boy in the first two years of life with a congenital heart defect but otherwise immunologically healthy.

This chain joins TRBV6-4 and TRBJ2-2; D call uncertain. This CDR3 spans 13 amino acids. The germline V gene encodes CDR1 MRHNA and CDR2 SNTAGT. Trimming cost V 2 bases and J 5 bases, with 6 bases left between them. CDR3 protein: CASSDEETGELFF. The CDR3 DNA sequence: TGTGCCAGCAGTGACGAGGAGACCGGGGAGCTGTTTTTT.

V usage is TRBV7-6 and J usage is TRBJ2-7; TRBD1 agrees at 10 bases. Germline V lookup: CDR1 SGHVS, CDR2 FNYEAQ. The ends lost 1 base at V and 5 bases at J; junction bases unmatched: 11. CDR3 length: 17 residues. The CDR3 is CASSLGYVDRGIDEQYF. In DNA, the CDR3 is TGTGCCAGCAGCTTAGGATACGTGGACAGGGGGATCGACGAGCAGTACTTC.

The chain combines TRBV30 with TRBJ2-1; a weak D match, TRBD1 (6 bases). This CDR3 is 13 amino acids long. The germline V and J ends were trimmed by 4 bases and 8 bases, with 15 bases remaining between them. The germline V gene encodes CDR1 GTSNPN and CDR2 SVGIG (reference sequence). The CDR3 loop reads CAWTIWGRDEQFF. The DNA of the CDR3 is TGTGCCTGGACTATCTGGGGGCGCGATGAGCAGTTCTTC.

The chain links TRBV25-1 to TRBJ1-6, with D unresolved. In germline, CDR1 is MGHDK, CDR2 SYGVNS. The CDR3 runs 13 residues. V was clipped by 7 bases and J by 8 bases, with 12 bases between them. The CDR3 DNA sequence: TGTGCCAGCACCGAAAGCACTTATTCACCCCTCCACTTT. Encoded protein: CASTESTYSPLHF. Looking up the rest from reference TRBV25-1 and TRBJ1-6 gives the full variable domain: EADIYQTPRYLVIGTGKKITLECSQTMGHDKMYWYQQDPGMELHLIHYSYGVNSTEKGDLSSESTVSRIRTEHFPLTLESARPSHTSQYLCASTESTYSPLHFGNGTRLTVT.

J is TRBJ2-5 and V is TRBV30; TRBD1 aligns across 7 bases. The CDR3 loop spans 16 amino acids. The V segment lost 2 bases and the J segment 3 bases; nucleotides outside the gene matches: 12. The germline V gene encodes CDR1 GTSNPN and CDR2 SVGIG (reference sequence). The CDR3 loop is CAWSPVVGRGKETQYF. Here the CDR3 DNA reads TGTGCCTGGAGTCCTGTAGTGGGCAGGGGGAAAGAGACCCAGTACTTC.

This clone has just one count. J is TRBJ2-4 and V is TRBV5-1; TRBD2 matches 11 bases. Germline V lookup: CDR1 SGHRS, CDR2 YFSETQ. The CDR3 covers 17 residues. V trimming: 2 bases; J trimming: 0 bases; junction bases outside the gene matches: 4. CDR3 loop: CASSFPLAGVAKNIQYF. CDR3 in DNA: TGCGCCAGCAGCTTTCCACTAGCGGGAGTAGCCAAAAACATTCAGTACTTC.

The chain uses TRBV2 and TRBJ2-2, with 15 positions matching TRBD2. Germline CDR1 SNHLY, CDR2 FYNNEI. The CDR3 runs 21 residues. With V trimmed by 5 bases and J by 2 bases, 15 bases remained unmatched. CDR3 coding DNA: TGTGCCAGCAGTCAAGGACTAGCGGGGGGGCTTAGGGACCCCAACACCGGGGAGCTGTTTTTT. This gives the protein CASSQGLAGGLRDPNTGELFF.

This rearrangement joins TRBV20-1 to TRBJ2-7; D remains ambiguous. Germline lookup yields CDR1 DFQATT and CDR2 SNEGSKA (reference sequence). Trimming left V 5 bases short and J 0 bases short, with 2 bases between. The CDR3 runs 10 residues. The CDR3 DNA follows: TGCAGTGCTCTCTCCTACGAGCAGTACTTC. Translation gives CSALSYEQYF.

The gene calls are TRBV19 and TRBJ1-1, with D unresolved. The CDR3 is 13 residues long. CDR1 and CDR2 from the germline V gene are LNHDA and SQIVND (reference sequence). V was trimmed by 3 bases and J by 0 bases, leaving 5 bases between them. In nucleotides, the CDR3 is TGTGCCAGTAGTATGAGGATGAACACTGAAGCTTTCTTT. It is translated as CASSMRMNTEAFF.

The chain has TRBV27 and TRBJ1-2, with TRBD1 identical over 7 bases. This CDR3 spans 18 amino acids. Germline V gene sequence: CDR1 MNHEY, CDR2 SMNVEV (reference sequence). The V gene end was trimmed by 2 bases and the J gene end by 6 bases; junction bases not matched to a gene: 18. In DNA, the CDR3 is TGTGCCAGCAGTTTAACCCCACTATACAGGGGAGGTACGGATGGCTACACCTTC. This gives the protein CASSLTPLYRGGTDGYTF.

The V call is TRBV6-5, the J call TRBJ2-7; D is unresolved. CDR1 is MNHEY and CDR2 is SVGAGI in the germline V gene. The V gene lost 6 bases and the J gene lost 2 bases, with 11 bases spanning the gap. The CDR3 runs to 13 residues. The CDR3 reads CASSQTPTYEQYF. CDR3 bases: TGTGCCAGCAGCCAGACTCCTACCTACGAGCAGTACTTC.

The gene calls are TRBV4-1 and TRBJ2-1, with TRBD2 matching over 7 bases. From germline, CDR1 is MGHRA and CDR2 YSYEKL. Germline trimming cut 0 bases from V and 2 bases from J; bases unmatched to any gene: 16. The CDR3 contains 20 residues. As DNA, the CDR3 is TGCGCCAGCAGCCAAGAGTTGGGCGCGCGGCGGGAGAGGCCCTACAATGAGCAGTTCTTC. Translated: CASSQELGARRERPYNEQFF.

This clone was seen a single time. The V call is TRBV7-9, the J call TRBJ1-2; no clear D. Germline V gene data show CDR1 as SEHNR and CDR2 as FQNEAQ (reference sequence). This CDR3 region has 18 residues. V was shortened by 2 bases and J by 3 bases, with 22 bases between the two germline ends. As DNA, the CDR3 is TGTGCCAGCAGCTTATTTGCAGAGGCCCCACCTCGCTACTATGGCTACACCTTC. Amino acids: CASSLFAEAPPRYYGYTF.

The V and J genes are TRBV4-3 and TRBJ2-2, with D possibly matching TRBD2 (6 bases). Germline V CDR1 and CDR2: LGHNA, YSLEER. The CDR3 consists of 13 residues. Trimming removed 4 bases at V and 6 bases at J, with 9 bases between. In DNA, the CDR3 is TGCGCCAGCAGCCTGGAGGGGTCCGGGGAGCTGTTTTTT. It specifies CASSLEGSGELFF.

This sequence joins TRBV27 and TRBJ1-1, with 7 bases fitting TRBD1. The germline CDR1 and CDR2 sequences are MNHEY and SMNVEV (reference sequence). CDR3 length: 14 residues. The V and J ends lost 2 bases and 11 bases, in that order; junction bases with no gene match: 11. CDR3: CASSLRSGGMRAFF. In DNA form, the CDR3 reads TGTGCCAGCAGTTTAAGGTCAGGGGGAATGAGGGCTTTCTTT.

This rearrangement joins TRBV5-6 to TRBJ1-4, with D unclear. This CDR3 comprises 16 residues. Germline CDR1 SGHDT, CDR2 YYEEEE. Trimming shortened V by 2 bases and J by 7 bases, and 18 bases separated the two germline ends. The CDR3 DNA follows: TGTGCCAGCAGCTTTCCAGGTTTAAATGAGAGTGAAAAACTGTTTTTT. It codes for CASSFPGLNESEKLFF.

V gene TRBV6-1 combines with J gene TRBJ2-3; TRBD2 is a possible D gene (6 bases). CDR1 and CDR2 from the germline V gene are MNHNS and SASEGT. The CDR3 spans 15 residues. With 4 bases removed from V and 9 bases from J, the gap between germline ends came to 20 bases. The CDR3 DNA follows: TGTGCCAGCAGTGGGGGCGTTCCCCCCCGGGGGACGCAGTATTTT. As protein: CASSGGVPPRGTQYF.

The CDR3 DNA reads as TGTGCCAGCAGCTTAGGGGACAGGGTACGAGAAAAACTGTTTTTT. Encoded protein: CASSLGDRVREKLFF. The chain carries TRBV7-2 and TRBJ1-4; TRBD1 agrees at 9 bases. This CDR3 comprises 15 residues. Looked up from germline, CDR1 is SGHTA and CDR2 is FQGNSA. V lost 1 base to trimming and J lost 8 bases; unmatched junction nucleotides: 5.

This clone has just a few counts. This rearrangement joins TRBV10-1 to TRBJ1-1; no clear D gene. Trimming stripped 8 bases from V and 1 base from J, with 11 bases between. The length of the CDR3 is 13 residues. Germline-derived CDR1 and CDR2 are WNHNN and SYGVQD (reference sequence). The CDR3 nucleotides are TGCGCCAGCTCTTCCTGGCCGAACACTGAAGCTTTCTTT. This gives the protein CASSSWPNTEAFF.

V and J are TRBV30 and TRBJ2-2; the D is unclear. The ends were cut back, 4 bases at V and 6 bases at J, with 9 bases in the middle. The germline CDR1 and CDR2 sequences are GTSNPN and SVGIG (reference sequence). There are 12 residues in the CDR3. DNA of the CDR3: TGTGCCTGGATACGTGCCGCCGGGGAGCTGTTTTTT. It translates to CAWIRAAGELFF.

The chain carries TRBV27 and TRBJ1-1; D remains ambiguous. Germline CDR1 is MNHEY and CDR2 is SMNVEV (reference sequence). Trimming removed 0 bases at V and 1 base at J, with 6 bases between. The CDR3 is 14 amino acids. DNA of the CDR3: TGTGCCAGCAGTTTATCGTATAAGAACACTGAAGCTTTCTTT. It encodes CASSLSYKNTEAFF.

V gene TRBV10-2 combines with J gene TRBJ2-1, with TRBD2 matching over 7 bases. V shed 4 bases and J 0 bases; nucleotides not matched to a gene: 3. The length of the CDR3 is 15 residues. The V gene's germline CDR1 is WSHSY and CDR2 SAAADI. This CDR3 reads CASSVGGSSYNEQFF. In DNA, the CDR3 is TGCGCCAGCAGTGTGGGCGGGAGCTCCTACAATGAGCAGTTCTTC.

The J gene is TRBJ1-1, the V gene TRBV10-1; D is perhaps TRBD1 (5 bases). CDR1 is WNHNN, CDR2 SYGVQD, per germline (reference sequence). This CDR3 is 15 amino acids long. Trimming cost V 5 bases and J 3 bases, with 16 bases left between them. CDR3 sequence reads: CASSLLRVRDTEAFF. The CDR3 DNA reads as TGCGCCAGCAGTCTACTCAGGGTTAGGGACACTGAAGCTTTCTTT.

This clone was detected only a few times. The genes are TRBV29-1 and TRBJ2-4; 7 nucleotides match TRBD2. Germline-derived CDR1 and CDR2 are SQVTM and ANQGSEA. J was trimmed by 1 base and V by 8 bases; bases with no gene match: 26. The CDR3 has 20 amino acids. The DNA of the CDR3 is TGCAGCATTAGAACACCGGGCCCTGGGAGGGCGGAGGCGGCCAAAAACATTCAGTACTTC. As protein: CSIRTPGPGRAEAAKNIQYF.

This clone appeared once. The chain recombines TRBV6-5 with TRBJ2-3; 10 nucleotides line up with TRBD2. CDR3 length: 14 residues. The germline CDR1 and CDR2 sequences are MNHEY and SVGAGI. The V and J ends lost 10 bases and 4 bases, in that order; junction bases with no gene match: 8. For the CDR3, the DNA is TGTGCCACAAAAATAGCGGGAGGACCAGATACGCAGTATTTT. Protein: CATKIAGGPDTQYF.

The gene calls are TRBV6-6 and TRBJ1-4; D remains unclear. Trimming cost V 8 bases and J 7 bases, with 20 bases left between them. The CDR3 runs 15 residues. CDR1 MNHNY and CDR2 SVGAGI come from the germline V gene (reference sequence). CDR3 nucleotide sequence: TGTGCCAGCCGGTCGGCACGAAAAAGGAGTGAAAAACTGTTTTTT. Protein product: CASRSARKRSEKLFF.

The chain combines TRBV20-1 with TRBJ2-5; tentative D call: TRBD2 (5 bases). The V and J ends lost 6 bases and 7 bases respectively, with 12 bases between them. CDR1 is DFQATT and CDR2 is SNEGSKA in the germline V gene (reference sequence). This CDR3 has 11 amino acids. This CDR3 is CSAKARGTQYF. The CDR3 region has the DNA TGCAGTGCAAAAGCCCGGGGGACCCAGTACTTC.

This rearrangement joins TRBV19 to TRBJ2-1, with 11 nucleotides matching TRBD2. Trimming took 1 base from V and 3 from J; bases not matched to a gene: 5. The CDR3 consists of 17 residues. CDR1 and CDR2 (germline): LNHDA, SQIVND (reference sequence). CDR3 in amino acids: CASSIGLAGGVYNEQFF. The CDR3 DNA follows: TGTGCCAGTAGTATAGGCCTAGCGGGGGGAGTCTACAATGAGCAGTTCTTC.

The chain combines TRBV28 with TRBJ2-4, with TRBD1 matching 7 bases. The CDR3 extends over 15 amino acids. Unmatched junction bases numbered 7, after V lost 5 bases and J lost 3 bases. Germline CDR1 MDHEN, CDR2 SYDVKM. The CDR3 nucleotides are TGTGCCAGCAGTCCCGACAGGGACGGCAAAAACATTCAGTACTTC. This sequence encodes CASSPDRDGKNIQYF.

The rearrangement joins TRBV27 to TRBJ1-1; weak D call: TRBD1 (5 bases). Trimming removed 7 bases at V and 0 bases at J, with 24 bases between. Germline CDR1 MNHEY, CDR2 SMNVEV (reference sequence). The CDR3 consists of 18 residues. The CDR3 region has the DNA TGTGCCAGCATCGGTTCCAGGGTGGAGTGGGGAATGAACACTGAAGCTTTCTTT. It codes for CASIGSRVEWGMNTEAFF.

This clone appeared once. The CDR3 DNA is TGTGCCAGCAGCGTAGGTCCGAAGCCCTACAATGAGCAGTTCTTC. Translated, it gives CASSVGPKPYNEQFF. V usage is TRBV9 and J usage is TRBJ2-1; D is unclear. V was shortened by 0 bases and J by 2 bases, with 9 bases between the two germline ends. CDR1 SGDLS and CDR2 YYNGEE come from the germline V gene. The length of the CDR3 is 15 residues. Full variable domain (outside the CDR3, taken from reference TRBV9 and TRBJ2-1): DSGVTQTPKHLITATGQRVTLRCSPRSGDLSVYWYQQSLDQGLQFLIQYYNGEERAKGNILERFSAQQFPDLHSELNLSSLELGDSALYFCASSVGPKPYNEQFFGPGTRLTVL.

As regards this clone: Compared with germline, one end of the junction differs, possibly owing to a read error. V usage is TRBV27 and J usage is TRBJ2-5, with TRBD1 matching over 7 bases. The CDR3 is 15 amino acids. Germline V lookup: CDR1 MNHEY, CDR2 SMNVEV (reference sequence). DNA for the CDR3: TGTGCCAGCAGTATATCACCGACAGGGCTAGGGTCCCAGTACTTC. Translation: CASSISPTGLGSQYF.